Shown below are 14 T cell receptor beta chains from a single sample sequenced in a study of regulatory T cells in long-lasting Graves disease. The TCR beta library used iRepertoire HTBI primers with Arm-PCR amplification of CDR3. A single record per CDR3 protein comes from TCRdb applying MiXCR to the multiplex PCR reads. The repertoire consists of 450,000 to 650,000 distinct CDR3 sequences, with 16% occurring once and the leading ten covering roughly 25%. Stated time point: newly diagnosed GD, antithyroid drugs for less than 3 months. Making the TCR library involved RNA that had been extracted from PBMCs. This sample was shared with a second study, whose subject was T cells in Graves' hyperthyroidism and ophthalmopathy.

This specimen consisted of peripheral blood mononuclear cells (PBMCs), obtained at new diagnosis, from a patient treated with antithyroid drugs. These receptors all come from a woman in her forties or fifties with Graves disease.

The chain has TRBV6-9 and TRBJ2-1; the D gene is possibly TRBD2 (5 bases). In germline, CDR1 is MNHGY, CDR2 SVAAGI. With 3 bases removed from V and 8 bases from J, the gap between germline ends came to 14 bases. This CDR3 region has 14 residues. CDR3 DNA: TGTGCCAGCAGTTACCCGGGGTCACGCGATGAGCAGTTCTTC. Translation: CASSYPGSRDEQFF.

This clonotype was found a few times. The chain couples TRBV18 to TRBJ1-5; TRBD1 is a possible D gene (6 bases). CDR3 length: 17 residues. Trimming stripped 2 bases from V and 3 bases from J, with 17 bases between. The germline V gene encodes CDR1 KGHSH and CDR2 LQKENI. CDR3 nucleotide sequence: TGTGCCAGCTCACCAGGGGAGCCAGGGGACATCAATCAGCCCCAGCATTTT. Amino acids: CASSPGEPGDINQPQHF. The complete variable domain, with remaining parts taken from reference TRBV18 and TRBJ1-5, reads NAGVMQNPRHLVRRRGQEARLRCSPMKGHSHVYWYRQLPEEGLKFMVYLQKENIIDESGMPKERFSAEFPKEGPSILRIQQVVRGDSAAYFCASSPGEPGDINQPQHFGDGTRLSIL.

This clonotype has only a few counts. At one boundary the junction diverges from the germline segment, which might be a read error. This chain links TRBV12-3 or TRBV12-4 with TRBJ1-2, with a possible D match to TRBD1 (6 bases). The CDR3 has 17 residues. CDR3 loop: CVSSRLRGEGTIYGYTF. The CDR3 nucleotides read TGTGTCAGCAGCCGCCTTCGGGGTGAGGGGACAATCTATGGCTACACCTTC.

This clonotype came up many times. The rearrangement uses TRBV30 and TRBJ2-5; maybe TRBD1 (6 bases). This CDR3 is built from 14 residues. The V gene's germline CDR1 is GTSNPN and CDR2 SVGIG (reference sequence). V lost 5 bases to trimming and J lost 4 bases, with 17 bases between them. CDR3 sequence (DNA): TGTGCCTGGGCCAGGGGATGGGCAAGAGAGACCCAGTACTTC. It specifies CAWARGWARETQYF.

V usage is TRBV9 and J usage is TRBJ2-5; 8 bases are shared with TRBD2. Germline CDR1 SGDLS, CDR2 YYNGEE. V lost 2 bases and J lost 5; bases outside the gene matches: 8. This CDR3 spans 15 amino acids. CDR3 amino acids: CASSVSGGESETQYF. DNA for the CDR3: TGTGCCAGCAGCGTGAGCGGGGGAGAATCGGAGACCCAGTACTTC. The full variable domain, rest sourced from reference TRBV9 and TRBJ2-5, is DSGVTQTPKHLITATGQRVTLRCSPRSGDLSVYWYQQSLDQGLQFLIQYYNGEERAKGNILERFSAQQFPDLHSELNLSSLELGDSALYFCASSVSGGESETQYFGPGTRLLVL.

In its sample, this clonotype was seen many times. This sequence joins TRBV12-3 or TRBV12-4 and TRBJ1-1; tentative D call: TRBD1 (6 bases). V was shortened by 3 bases and J by 1 base, with 9 bases between the two germline ends. The CDR3 has 14 amino acids. The CDR3 DNA sequence: TGTGCCAGCAGTTTGTGGGGGGCGAACACTGAAGCTTTCTTT. Amino acids: CASSLWGANTEAFF.

This clonotype was seen a few times. The chain is built from TRBV19 and TRBJ2-1; D is tentatively TRBD1 or TRBD2 (5 bases each). The germline CDR1 and CDR2 sequences are LNHDA and SQIVND (reference sequence). V shed 9 bases and J shed 3 bases, with 15 bases lying between them. CDR3 length equals 14 residues. CDR3 nucleotide sequence: TGTGCCAGCCGGGACCCGCCTGACTACAATGAGCAGTTCTTC. Its protein product is CASRDPPDYNEQFF.

V gene TRBV12-5 combines with J gene TRBJ2-2; 14 bases align to TRBD2. With V trimmed by 5 bases and J by 6 bases, 5 bases remained unmatched. Germline values: CDR1 LGHNT, CDR2 FRNRAP. CDR3 length: 16 amino acids. For the CDR3, the DNA is TGTGCTAGTGGTCCCGGGACTAGCGGGGGTCCCGGGGAGCTGTTTTTT. This encodes CASGPGTSGGPGELFF.

This chain uses TRBV20-1 with TRBJ2-3; D possibly corresponds to TRBD2 (5 bases). This CDR3 region has 17 residues. The germline V and J ends were trimmed by 3 bases and 0 bases, with 19 bases remaining between them. Germline V gives CDR1 DFQATT, CDR2 SNEGSKA (reference sequence). The CDR3 DNA sequence: TGCAGTGCTAGGGTTACTGGACTCGTTTTCAGCACAGATACGCAGTATTTT. It translates to CSARVTGLVFSTDTQYF.

In its sample, this clonotype was seen a few times. This chain connects TRBV19 to TRBJ1-3; 10 bases agree with TRBD1. Germline values: CDR1 LNHDA, CDR2 SQIVND (reference sequence). The CDR3 is 14 amino acids. Unmatched junction bases numbered 4, after V lost 10 bases and J lost 1 base. The CDR3 loop reads CATADRGSGNTIYF. DNA of the CDR3: TGTGCCACTGCGGACAGGGGGTCTGGAAACACCATATATTTT.

This clonotype was seen more than once but under ten times. The chain recombines TRBV9 with TRBJ2-3; unclear D gene. The CDR3 runs to 14 residues. CDR1 and CDR2 (germline): SGDLS, YYNGEE. V was shortened by 0 bases and J by 5 bases, with 10 bases between the two germline ends. The CDR3 DNA is TGTGCCAGCAGCGTAGATCTCCGATTAGATACGCAGTATTTT. It translates to CASSVDLRLDTQYF.

This clonotype was found once. Being one base from a much bigger clone, this may be a read error. V usage is TRBV10-2 and J usage is TRBJ1-2; the D is unclear. The CDR3 runs to 14 residues. Germline V gene sequence: CDR1 WSHSY, CDR2 SAAADI. In DNA form, the CDR3 reads TGCGCCAGCAGTGAGACCCTGGGAAGGGATGGCTACAGCTTC. This gives the protein CASSETLGRDGYSF.

V gene TRBV6-5 combines with J gene TRBJ2-3; D ambiguous. V was trimmed by 2 bases and J by 4 bases, leaving 13 bases between them. The germline CDR1 and CDR2 sequences are MNHEY and SVGAGI. There are 15 residues in the CDR3. The CDR3 DNA follows: TGTGCCAGCAGTTACGTTGAATCCCTAGCAGATACGCAGTATTTT. It yields the protein CASSYVESLADTQYF.

J is TRBJ1-1 and V is TRBV20-1; D possibly corresponds to TRBD1 (5 bases). Trimming left V 5 bases short and J 6 bases short, with 13 bases between. This CDR3 has 12 residues. Germline V CDR1 and CDR2: DFQATT, SNEGSKA (reference sequence). In DNA form, the CDR3 reads TGCAGTGCTGACCGGGGGGGGGCTGAAGCTTTCTTT. This codes for CSADRGGAEAFF.